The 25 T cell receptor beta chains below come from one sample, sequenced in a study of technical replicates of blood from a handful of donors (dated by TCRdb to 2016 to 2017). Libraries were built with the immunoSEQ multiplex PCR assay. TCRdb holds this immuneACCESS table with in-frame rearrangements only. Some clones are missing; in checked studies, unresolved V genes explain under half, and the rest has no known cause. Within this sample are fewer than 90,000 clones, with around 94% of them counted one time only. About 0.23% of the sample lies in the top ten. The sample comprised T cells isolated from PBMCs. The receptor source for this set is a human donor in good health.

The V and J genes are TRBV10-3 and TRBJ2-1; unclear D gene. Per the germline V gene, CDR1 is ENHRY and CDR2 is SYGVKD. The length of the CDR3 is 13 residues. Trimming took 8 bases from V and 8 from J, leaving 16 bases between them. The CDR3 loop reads CAIQVDRRDEQFF. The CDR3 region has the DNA TGTGCCATCCAGGTCGACCGTCGAGATGAGCAGTTCTTC.

CDR3 sequence: CASIRDLNTEAFF. In DNA, the CDR3 is TGTGCCAGCATTCGGGACTTGAACACTGAAGCTTTCTTT. The gene calls are TRBV2 and TRBJ1-1, with a weak D call TRBD1 (5 bases). V gave up 7 bases and J gave up 0 bases, with 9 bases separating them. CDR3 size: 13 residues. CDR1 SNHLY and CDR2 FYNNEI come from the germline V gene. The entire variable domain, with the rest obtained from reference TRBV2 and TRBJ1-1, is as follows: EPEVTQTPSHQVTQMGQEVILRCVPISNHLYFYWYRQILGQKVEFLVSFYNNEISEKSEIFDDQFSVERPDGSNFTLKIRSTKLEDSAMYFCASIRDLNTEAFFGQGTRLTVV.

The CDR3 region is CASSLGARGANYGYTF. The CDR3 nucleotides read TGTGCCAGCAGTTTAGGGGCTAGGGGTGCTAACTATGGCTACACCTTC. The genes are TRBV28 and TRBJ1-2, with D maybe TRBD1 (5 bases). This CDR3 is built from 16 residues. In germline, CDR1 is MDHEN, CDR2 SYDVKM. The ends were cut back, 2 bases at V and 0 bases at J, with 13 bases in the middle.

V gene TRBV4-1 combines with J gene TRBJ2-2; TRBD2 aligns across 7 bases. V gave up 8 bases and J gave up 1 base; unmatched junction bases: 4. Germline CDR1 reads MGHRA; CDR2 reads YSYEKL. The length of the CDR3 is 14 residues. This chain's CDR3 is CASARGGNTGELFF. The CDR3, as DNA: TGCGCCAGCGCCCGCGGGGGGAACACCGGGGAGCTGTTTTTT.

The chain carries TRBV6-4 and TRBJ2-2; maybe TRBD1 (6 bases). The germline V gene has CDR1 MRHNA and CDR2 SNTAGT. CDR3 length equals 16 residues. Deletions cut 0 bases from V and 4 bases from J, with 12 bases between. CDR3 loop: CASSDSYTGPTGELFF. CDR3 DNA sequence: TGTGCCAGCAGTGACTCGTATACAGGGCCCACCGGGGAGCTGTTTTTT.

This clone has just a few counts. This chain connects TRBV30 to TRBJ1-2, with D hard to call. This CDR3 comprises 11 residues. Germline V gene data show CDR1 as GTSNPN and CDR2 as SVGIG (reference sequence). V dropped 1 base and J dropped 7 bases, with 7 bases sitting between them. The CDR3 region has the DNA TGTGCCTGGAGTGCCGTCCCTGGCTACACCTTC. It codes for CAWSAVPGYTF.

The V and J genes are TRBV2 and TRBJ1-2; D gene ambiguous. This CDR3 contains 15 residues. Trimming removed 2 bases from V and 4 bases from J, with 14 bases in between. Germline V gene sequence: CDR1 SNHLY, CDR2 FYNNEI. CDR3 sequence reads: CASSERQVLLYGYTF. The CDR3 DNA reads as TGTGCCAGCAGTGAACGCCAGGTTCTTCTCTATGGCTACACCTTC. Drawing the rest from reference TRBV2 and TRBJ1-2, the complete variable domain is EPEVTQTPSHQVTQMGQEVILRCVPISNHLYFYWYRQILGQKVEFLVSFYNNEISEKSEIFDDQFSVERPDGSNFTLKIRSTKLEDSAMYFCASSERQVLLYGYTFGSGTRLTVV.

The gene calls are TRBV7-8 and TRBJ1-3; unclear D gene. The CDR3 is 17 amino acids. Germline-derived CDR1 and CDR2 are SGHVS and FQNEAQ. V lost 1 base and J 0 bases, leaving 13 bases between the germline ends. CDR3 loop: CASSLESRQSSGNTIYF. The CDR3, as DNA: TGTGCCAGCAGCTTAGAGAGCAGGCAGAGCTCTGGAAACACCATATATTTT.

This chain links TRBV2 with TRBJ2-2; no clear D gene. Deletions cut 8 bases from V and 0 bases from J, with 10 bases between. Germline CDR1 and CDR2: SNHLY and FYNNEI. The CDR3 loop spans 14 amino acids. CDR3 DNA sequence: TGTGCCAGCTCGGTAGTAACGAACACCGGGGAGCTGTTTTTT. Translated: CASSVVTNTGELFF.

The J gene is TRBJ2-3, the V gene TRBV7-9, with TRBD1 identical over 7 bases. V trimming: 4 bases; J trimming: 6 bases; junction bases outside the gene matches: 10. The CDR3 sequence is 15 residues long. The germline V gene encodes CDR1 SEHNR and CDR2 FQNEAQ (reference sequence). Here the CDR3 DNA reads TGTGCCAGCAGCTCCGGACAGGTGGCCCGGGATACGCAGTATTTT. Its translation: CASSSGQVARDTQYF.

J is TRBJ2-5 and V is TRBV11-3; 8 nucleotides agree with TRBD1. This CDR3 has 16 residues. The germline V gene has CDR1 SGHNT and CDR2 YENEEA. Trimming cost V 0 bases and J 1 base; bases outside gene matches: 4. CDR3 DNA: TGTGCCAGCAGCTTAGATGTTGGACAGGGCCAAGAGACCCAGTACTTC. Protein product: CASSLDVGQGQETQYF.

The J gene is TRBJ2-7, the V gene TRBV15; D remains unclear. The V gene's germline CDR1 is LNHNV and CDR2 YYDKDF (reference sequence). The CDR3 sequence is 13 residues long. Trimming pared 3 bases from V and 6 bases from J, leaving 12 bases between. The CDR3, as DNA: TGTGCCACCAGCAGTTACCCCCCCGGCGAGCAGTACTTC. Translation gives CATSSYPPGEQYF.

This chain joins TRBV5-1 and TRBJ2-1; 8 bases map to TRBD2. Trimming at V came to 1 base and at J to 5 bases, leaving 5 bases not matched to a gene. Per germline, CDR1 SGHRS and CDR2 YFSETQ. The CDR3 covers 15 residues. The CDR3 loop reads CASSLRAGGDNEQFF. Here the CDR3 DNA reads TGCGCCAGCAGCTTGCGGGCGGGGGGAGACAATGAGCAGTTCTTC.

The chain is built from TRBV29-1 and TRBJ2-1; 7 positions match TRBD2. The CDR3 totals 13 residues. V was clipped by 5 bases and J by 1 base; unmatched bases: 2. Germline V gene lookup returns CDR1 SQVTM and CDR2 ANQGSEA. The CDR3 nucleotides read TGCAGCGTTACTAGCGCTTCCTACAATGAGCAGTTCTTC. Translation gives CSVTSASYNEQFF.

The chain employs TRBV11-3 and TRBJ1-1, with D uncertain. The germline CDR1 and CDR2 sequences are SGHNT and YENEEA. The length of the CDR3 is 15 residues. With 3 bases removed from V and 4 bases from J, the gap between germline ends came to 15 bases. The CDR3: CASSFMGSPSTEAFF. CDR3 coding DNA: TGTGCCAGCAGCTTTATGGGCAGCCCGAGCACTGAAGCTTTCTTT.

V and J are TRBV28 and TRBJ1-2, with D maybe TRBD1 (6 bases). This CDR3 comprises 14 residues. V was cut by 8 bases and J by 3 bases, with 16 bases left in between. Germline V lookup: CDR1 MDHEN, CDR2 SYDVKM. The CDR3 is CASGSAGVDYGYTF. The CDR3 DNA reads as TGTGCCAGCGGGTCAGCAGGGGTAGACTATGGCTACACCTTC.

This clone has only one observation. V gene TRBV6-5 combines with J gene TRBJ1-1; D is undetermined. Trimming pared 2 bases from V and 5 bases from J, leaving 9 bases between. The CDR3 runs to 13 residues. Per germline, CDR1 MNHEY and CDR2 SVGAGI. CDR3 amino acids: CASSYGPWTEAFF. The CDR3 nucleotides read TGTGCCAGCAGTTACGGGCCGTGGACTGAAGCTTTCTTT.

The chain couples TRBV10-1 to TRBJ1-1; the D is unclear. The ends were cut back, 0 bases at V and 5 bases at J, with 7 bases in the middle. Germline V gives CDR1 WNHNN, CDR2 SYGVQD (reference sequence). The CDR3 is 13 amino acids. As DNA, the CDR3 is TGCGCCAGCAGTGAGTCGACCAGGACTGAAGCTTTCTTT. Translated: CASSESTRTEAFF.

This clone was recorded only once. The CDR3 bases are TGTGCCAGCAGCCCGGAGAGGGGGGGGTCCACTGAAGCTTTCTTT. Translating it yields CASSPERGGSTEAFF. The V gene is TRBV11-3, the J gene TRBJ1-1; D possibly corresponds to TRBD1 (6 bases). Germline CDR1 and CDR2: SGHNT and YENEEA. CDR3 length equals 15 residues. Deletions cut 5 bases from V and 4 bases from J, with 17 bases between.

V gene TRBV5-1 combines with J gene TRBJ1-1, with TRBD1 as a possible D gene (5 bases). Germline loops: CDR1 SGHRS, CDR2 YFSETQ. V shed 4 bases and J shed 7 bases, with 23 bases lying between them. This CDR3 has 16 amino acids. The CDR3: CASSPGFMQAGREAFF. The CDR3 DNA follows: TGCGCCAGCAGCCCTGGGTTTATGCAGGCAGGGCGTGAAGCTTTCTTT.

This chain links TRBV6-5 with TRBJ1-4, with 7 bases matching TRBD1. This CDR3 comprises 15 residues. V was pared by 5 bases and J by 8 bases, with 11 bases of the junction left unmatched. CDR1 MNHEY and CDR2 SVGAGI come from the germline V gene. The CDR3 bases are TGTGCCAGCAGTCCGACAGGGTTCCGTTTGGAAAAACTGTTTTTT. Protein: CASSPTGFRLEKLFF.

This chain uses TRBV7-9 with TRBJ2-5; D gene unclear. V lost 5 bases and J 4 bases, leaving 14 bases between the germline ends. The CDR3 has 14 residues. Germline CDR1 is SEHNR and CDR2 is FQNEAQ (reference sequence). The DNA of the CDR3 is TGTGCCAGCAGCCCCCTGAAACGGGTAGAGACCCAGTACTTC. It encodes CASSPLKRVETQYF.

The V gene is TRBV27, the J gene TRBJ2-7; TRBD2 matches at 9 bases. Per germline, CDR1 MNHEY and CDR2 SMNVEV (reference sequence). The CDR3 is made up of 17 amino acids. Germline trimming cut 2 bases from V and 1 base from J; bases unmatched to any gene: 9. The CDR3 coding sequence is TGTGCCAGCAGTTTAGGAGGTAGCGGGAGCTTTTCCTACGAGCAGTACTTC. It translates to CASSLGGSGSFSYEQYF.

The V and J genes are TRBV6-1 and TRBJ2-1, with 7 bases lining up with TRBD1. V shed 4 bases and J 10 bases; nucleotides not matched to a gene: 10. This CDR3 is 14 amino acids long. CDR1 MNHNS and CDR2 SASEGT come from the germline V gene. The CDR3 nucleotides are TGTGCCAGCAGTGTTCTACAGGGGATCCGGGAGCAGTTCTTC. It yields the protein CASSVLQGIREQFF.

DNA for the CDR3: TGTGCCAGCAGTAGGTCCCAGGATAGGGGCTACAATGAGCAGTTCTTC. As protein: CASSRSQDRGYNEQFF. The V gene is TRBV28, the J gene TRBJ2-1; a weak D match, TRBD1 (5 bases). CDR3 length: 16 amino acids. Per germline, CDR1 MDHEN and CDR2 SYDVKM. The ends were cut back, 5 bases at V and 3 bases at J, with 17 bases in the middle.